Each of the 19 T cell receptor beta chains below was sequenced from the same sample in a study of blood T cell repertoires in COVID-19. Sequenced by immunoSEQ multiplex PCR; TCRdb stores in-frame clones only, minus some. Of roughly 230,000 clones in the sample, around 90% are singletons; the top ten hold around 2.3%. Sample: peripheral blood. The receptors stem from a woman in her sixties with COVID-19, enrolled during active disease.

This clone was found once. This chain connects TRBV29-1 to TRBJ2-4, with D possibly being TRBD1 (5 bases). The V end was cut by 6 bases, the J end by 1 base, with 16 bases between. The CDR3 is made up of 15 amino acids. Germline V gives CDR1 SQVTM, CDR2 ANQGSEA. The chain's CDR3 is CSVADQGLAKNIQYF. The CDR3 DNA sequence: TGCAGCGTGGCCGACCAGGGTTTGGCCAAAAACATTCAGTACTTC. Full variable domain (remainder filled in from reference TRBV29-1 and TRBJ2-4): SAVISQKPSRDICQRGTSLTIQCQVDSQVTMMFWYRQQPGQSLTLIATANQGSEATYESGFVIDKFPISRPNLTFSTLTVSNMSPEDSSIYLCSVADQGLAKNIQYFGAGTRLSVL.

This chain links TRBV19 with TRBJ1-1; 7 bases agree with TRBD1. V gave up 9 bases and J gave up 7 bases; unmatched junction bases: 14. Germline lookup yields CDR1 LNHDA and CDR2 SQIVND (reference sequence). CDR3 length: 14 amino acids. The CDR3 protein is CASYRRQGLGEAFF. The CDR3, as DNA: TGTGCCAGCTACCGACGACAGGGTTTGGGTGAAGCTTTCTTT.

This chain links TRBV12-3 or TRBV12-4 with TRBJ2-5, with a tentative D call TRBD1 (5 bases). The V end lost 5 bases, the J end lost 4 bases, and 8 bases lay between the germline ends. This CDR3 has 12 residues. CDR3 bases: TGTGCCAGCAGTATGCAGGGAGAGACCCAGTACTTC. Protein product: CASSMQGETQYF.

The chain combines TRBV6-5 with TRBJ2-7; D possibly corresponds to TRBD2 (5 bases). The CDR3 loop spans 13 amino acids. CDR1 and CDR2 (germline): MNHEY, SVGAGI. V lost 6 bases to trimming and J lost 2 bases, with 11 bases between them. CDR3 sequence: CASRLDGTYEQYF. CDR3 coding DNA: TGTGCCAGCAGACTAGACGGAACCTACGAGCAGTACTTC.

The V and J genes are TRBV7-9 and TRBJ1-1, with 8 bases matching TRBD1. Germline-derived CDR1 and CDR2 are SEHNR and FQNEAQ (reference sequence). The ends lost 5 bases at V and 0 bases at J; junction bases unmatched: 8. This CDR3 has 16 residues. In nucleotides, the CDR3 is TGTGCCAGCAGCCAAGTCGGACAGGGATTGAACACTGAAGCTTTCTTT. Residues: CASSQVGQGLNTEAFF. Using reference TRBV7-9 and TRBJ1-1 for the parts outside the CDR3, the full variable domain is DTGVSQNPRHKITKRGQNVTFRCDPISEHNRLYWYRQTLGQGPEFLTYFQNEAQLEKSRLLSDRFSAERPKGSFSTLEIQRTEQGDSAMYLCASSQVGQGLNTEAFFGQGTRLTVV.

The chain couples TRBV6-1 to TRBJ1-1; 9 bases line up with TRBD1. CDR1 and CDR2 from the germline V gene are MNHNS and SASEGT. The CDR3 loop spans 17 amino acids. V lost 4 bases, J lost 6 bases, and 15 bases stayed unmatched. The CDR3 DNA reads TGTGCCAGCAGTGTTACGCCGGGACAGGGTTTGGCCCCTGAAGCTTTCTTT. This encodes CASSVTPGQGLAPEAFF.

The gene calls are TRBV7-2 and TRBJ1-1; weak D call: TRBD1 (6 bases). Germline V CDR1 and CDR2: SGHTA, FQGNSA. The CDR3 spans 16 residues. V lost 5 bases and J lost 3, with 19 bases in between. This chain's CDR3 is CASSPPGDGFYTEAFF. The DNA for the CDR3 is TGTGCCAGCAGCCCCCCAGGGGACGGGTTTTACACTGAAGCTTTCTTT.

Only one count was recorded for this clone. The chain uses TRBV6-5 and TRBJ1-4; possible D gene TRBD1, 6 bases. Germline V CDR1 and CDR2: MNHEY, SVGAGI. The CDR3 is 15 residues long. Trimming removed 7 bases from V and 6 bases from J, with 18 bases in between. In DNA, the CDR3 is TGTGCCAGCAAGACAGGCGGACGCCGGGATGAAAAACTGTTTTTT. Its protein is CASKTGGRRDEKLFF.

Only one count was recorded for this clone. This chain joins TRBV19 and TRBJ1-5; maybe TRBD1 (6 bases). V was shortened by 7 bases and J by 2 bases, with 15 bases between the two germline ends. The CDR3 consists of 15 residues. Germline CDR1 reads LNHDA; CDR2 reads SQIVND (reference sequence). Here the CDR3 reads CASTAVGGGNQPQHF. Here the CDR3 DNA reads TGTGCCAGTACCGCTGTAGGGGGGGGCAATCAGCCCCAGCATTTT.

A single count supports this clone. The chain combines TRBV27 with TRBJ2-1; 8 bases align to TRBD2. The CDR3 runs 17 residues. Germline assignment: CDR1 MNHEY and CDR2 SMNVEV (reference sequence). The trim removed 3 bases at V and 5 bases at J, leaving 12 bases unmatched. CDR3 coding DNA: TGTGCCAGCAGTTTCTCGAGGCGGGGACTAGGGAACAATGAGCAGTTCTTC. Translating gives CASSFSRRGLGNNEQFF.

This chain connects TRBV5-1 to TRBJ1-5; no firm D call. The CDR3 has 14 amino acids. The germline V gene encodes CDR1 SGHRS and CDR2 YFSETQ. Trimming took 4 bases from V and 4 from J, leaving 12 bases between them. CDR3 sequence (DNA): TGCGCCAGCAGCCCCACGACGGGTAATCAGCCCCAGCATTTT. Amino acids: CASSPTTGNQPQHF. Using reference TRBV5-1 and TRBJ1-5 for the parts outside the CDR3, the full variable domain is KAGVTQTPRYLIKTRGQQVTLSCSPISGHRSVSWYQQTPGQGLQFLFEYFSETQRNKGNFPGRFSGRQFSNSRSEMNVSTLELGDSALYLCASSPTTGNQPQHFGDGTRLSIL.

The chain combines TRBV19 with TRBJ1-2; TRBD1 might be the D (6 bases). Deletions cut 8 bases from V and 8 bases from J, with 18 bases between. Germline assignment: CDR1 LNHDA and CDR2 SQIVND (reference sequence). This CDR3 is built from 13 residues. The DNA of the CDR3 is TGTGCCAGTTCTACGGGACACGGCGGGGGCTACACCTTC. This translates into CASSTGHGGGYTF. The whole variable domain, filled in from reference TRBV19 and TRBJ1-2, reads DGGITQSPKYLFRKEGQNVTLSCEQNLNHDAMYWYRQDPGQGLRLIYYSQIVNDFQKGDIAEGYSVSREKKESFPLTVTSAQKNPTAFYLCASSTGHGGGYTFGSGTRLTVV.

The gene calls are TRBV18 and TRBJ1-3; TRBD1 matches 9 bases. CDR1 is KGHSH, CDR2 LQKENI, per germline. The J segment lost 0 bases and the V segment lost 4 bases, leaving 4 bases of the junction unmatched. CDR3 size: 16 residues. CDR3 nucleotides: TGTGCCAGCTCACAACAGGGACAGGGCTCTGGAAACACCATATATTTT. Protein sequence: CASSQQGQGSGNTIYF.

V is TRBV9 and J is TRBJ2-7, with D tentatively TRBD1 (5 bases). Germline CDR1 is SGDLS and CDR2 is YYNGEE. The CDR3 is 15 amino acids. The ends were cut back, 0 bases at V and 1 base at J, with 11 bases in the middle. The CDR3 protein is CASSVEAGNSYEQYF. Here the CDR3 DNA reads TGTGCCAGCAGCGTAGAGGCAGGGAATTCCTACGAGCAGTACTTC.

This sequence joins TRBV7-2 and TRBJ1-2; TRBD1 might be the D (5 bases). Germline V gene data show CDR1 as SGHTA and CDR2 as FQGNSA. With 2 bases removed from V and 0 bases from J, the gap between germline ends came to 7 bases. The CDR3 is 14 amino acids. The CDR3 sequence is CASSLRQTNYGYTF. Here the CDR3 DNA reads TGTGCCAGCAGCTTAAGACAGACTAACTATGGCTACACCTTC.

The genes are TRBV18 and TRBJ2-3, with 8 bases fitting TRBD1. With V trimmed by 4 bases and J by 2 bases, 8 bases remained unmatched. CDR1 is KGHSH, CDR2 LQKENI, per germline. The CDR3 is made up of 16 amino acids. DNA of the CDR3: TGTGCCAGCTCACGCTCAGGGGGCTATAACACAGATACGCAGTATTTT. Translated, it gives CASSRSGGYNTDTQYF. The full variable domain, completed using reference TRBV18 and TRBJ2-3, is NAGVMQNPRHLVRRRGQEARLRCSPMKGHSHVYWYRQLPEEGLKFMVYLQKENIIDESGMPKERFSAEFPKEGPSILRIQQVVRGDSAAYFCASSRSGGYNTDTQYFGPGTRLTVL.

This clone was found once. The V gene is TRBV2, the J gene TRBJ2-1; a weak D match, TRBD2 (5 bases). Germline CDR1 SNHLY, CDR2 FYNNEI. V lost 3 bases and J 9 bases, leaving 12 bases between the germline ends. The CDR3 consists of 13 residues. CDR3 in DNA: TGTGCCAGCAGTGATATGCGGGCGAGTGAGCAGTTCTTC. It codes for CASSDMRASEQFF.

V and J are TRBV25-1 and TRBJ1-5; D unresolved. The CDR3 covers 14 residues. From germline, CDR1 is MGHDK and CDR2 SYGVNS. V lost 3 bases and J 3 bases, leaving 9 bases between the germline ends. In DNA, the CDR3 is TGTGCCAGCAGTGATTCCAGGAACAATCAGCCCCAGCATTTT. This sequence encodes CASSDSRNNQPQHF.

This clone has just one count. This sequence joins TRBV10-3 and TRBJ1-5; D unclear. The CDR3 covers 14 residues. Germline CDR1 and CDR2: ENHRY and SYGVKD. Trimming cost V 3 bases and J 0 bases, with 6 bases left between them. In DNA, the CDR3 is TGTGCCATCAGTGACGGCGGTAGCAATCAGCCCCAGCATTTT. This translates into CAISDGGSNQPQHF.